This passage covers 19 T cell receptor beta chains from one sample sequenced in a study of STAT5B mutations in CD4+ large granular lymphocyte leukemia. Produced via immunoSEQ multiplex PCR; TCRdb's table is partial and in-frame only. The table shows around 33,000 clones, with 65% to 80% occurring only once. The sequenced sample was CD4+ T cells from blood buffy coats. These receptors all come from a human donor in good health.

The chain links TRBV5-6 to TRBJ2-3, with D possibly TRBD1 on 6 matching bases. CDR1 and CDR2 (germline): SGHDT, YYEEEE. Trimming left V 2 bases short and J 1 base short, with 11 bases between. This CDR3 spans 15 amino acids. CDR3 loop: CASSLQGMGTDTQYF. The CDR3 bases are TGTGCCAGCAGCTTACAGGGTATGGGCACAGATACGCAGTATTTT.

This clone has a handful of counts. V and J are TRBV2 and TRBJ1-3; 8 bases are a match to TRBD1. The CDR3 length is 15 residues. With 5 bases clipped from V and 3 bases from J, the junction kept 6 bases outside the gene matches. CDR1 and CDR2 from the germline V gene are SNHLY and FYNNEI. CDR3: CASSTGQGFGNTIYF. In nucleotides, the CDR3 is TGTGCCAGCAGTACAGGACAGGGCTTTGGAAACACCATATATTTT. The full variable domain, completed using reference TRBV2 and TRBJ1-3, is EPEVTQTPSHQVTQMGQEVILRCVPISNHLYFYWYRQILGQKVEFLVSFYNNEISEKSEIFDDQFSVERPDGSNFTLKIRSTKLEDSAMYFCASSTGQGFGNTIYFGEGSWLTVV.

J is TRBJ1-1 and V is TRBV29-1; possible D gene TRBD1, 5 bases. The CDR3 sequence is 13 residues long. The germline V gene has CDR1 SQVTM and CDR2 ANQGSEA. The V end lost 7 bases, the J end lost 3 bases, and 15 bases lay between the germline ends. Here the CDR3 reads CSATAGVDTEAFF. The CDR3 nucleotides are TGCAGCGCCACGGCGGGGGTGGACACTGAAGCTTTCTTT.

The J gene is TRBJ2-7, the V gene TRBV11-3; tentatively, D is TRBD2 (5 bases). Germline V lookup: CDR1 SGHNT, CDR2 YENEEA. Trimming cost V 4 bases and J 0 bases, with 10 bases left between them. The CDR3 is 14 amino acids. The chain's CDR3 is CASSWTRDSYEQYF. The CDR3 region has the DNA TGTGCCAGCAGCTGGACCCGGGACTCCTACGAGCAGTACTTC.

V and J are TRBV5-6 and TRBJ2-3, with 9 bases matching TRBD2. Germline V lookup: CDR1 SGHDT, CDR2 YYEEEE. This CDR3 is built from 15 residues. Germline trimming cut 4 bases from V and 2 bases from J; bases unmatched to any gene: 5. CDR3 bases: TGTGCCAGCAGCAGGCGGGGGGGATACACAGATACGCAGTATTTT. Translating it yields CASSRRGGYTDTQYF.

The V call is TRBV5-1, the J call TRBJ1-6; 7 positions agree with TRBD1. Losses at the gene ends were 2 bases for V and 0 bases for J; bases not matched to a gene: 5. The CDR3 consists of 17 residues. Germline values: CDR1 SGHRS, CDR2 YFSETQ. This chain's CDR3 is CASSFDRASSYNSPLHF. CDR3 bases: TGCGCCAGCAGCTTCGACAGGGCCAGCTCCTATAATTCACCCCTCCACTTT.

As DNA, the CDR3 is TGTGCCAGCAGCCACGATGGAAACACCATATATTTT. It translates to CASSHDGNTIYF. The chain employs TRBV5-5 and TRBJ1-3; D gene ambiguous. CDR1 and CDR2 from the germline V gene are SGHKS and YYEKEE (reference sequence). Deletions cut 4 bases from V and 3 bases from J, with 5 bases between. The CDR3 is 12 residues long.

This chain joins TRBV11-2 and TRBJ2-3; 8 bases map to TRBD2. CDR3 length equals 14 residues. Germline V gives CDR1 SGHAT, CDR2 FQNNGV. J was trimmed by 5 bases and V by 8 bases; bases with no gene match: 9. CDR3 in DNA: TGTGCCAGCGGGGCGGGGGGATTTGGAGATACGCAGTATTTT. Translation: CASGAGGFGDTQYF. The variable domain in full, completed from reference TRBV11-2 and TRBJ2-3, reads EAGVAQSPRYKIIEKRQSVAFWCNPISGHATLYWYQQILGQGPKLLIQFQNNGVVDDSQLPKDRFSAERLKGVDSTLKIQPAKLEDSAVYLCASGAGGFGDTQYFGPGTRLTVL.

The rearrangement links TRBV7-9 to TRBJ2-7, with D possibly TRBD1 on 6 matching bases. The V end lost 8 bases, the J end lost 3 bases, and 23 bases lay between the germline ends. Germline V gene lookup returns CDR1 SEHNR and CDR2 FQNEAQ (reference sequence). CDR3 length equals 16 residues. CDR3: CASRSTQGRMFYEQYF. As DNA, the CDR3 is TGTGCCAGCCGTTCGACACAGGGACGAATGTTCTACGAGCAGTACTTC.

The chain carries TRBV5-1 and TRBJ2-5; D remains unclear. This CDR3 has 14 residues. Looked up from germline, CDR1 is SGHRS and CDR2 is YFSETQ. The ends were cut back, 0 bases at V and 3 bases at J, with 9 bases in the middle. The CDR3 coding sequence is TGCGCCAGCAGCTTGGTGGTTGGGGAAGAGACCCAGTACTTC. It translates to CASSLVVGEETQYF.

The V gene is TRBV5-4, the J gene TRBJ2-1, with 8 bases identical to TRBD2. Germline-derived CDR1 and CDR2 are SGHNT and YYREEE (reference sequence). Losses at the gene ends were 4 bases for V and 8 bases for J; bases not matched to a gene: 8. The CDR3 length is 14 residues. The CDR3, as DNA: TGTGCCAGCAGCGTTCCGGGACTAGGTTATGAGCAGTTCTTC. Amino acid sequence: CASSVPGLGYEQFF. Full variable domain (remainder filled in from reference TRBV5-4 and TRBJ2-1): ETGVTQSPTHLIKTRGQQVTLRCSSQSGHNTVSWYQQALGQGPQFIFQYYREEENGRGNFPPRFSGLQFPNYSSELNVNALELDDSALYLCASSVPGLGYEQFFGPGTRLTVL.

This clone was detected a few times. The rearrangement joins TRBV4-2 to TRBJ1-1, with 7 bases that match TRBD1. Germline CDR1 LGHNA, CDR2 YNFKEQ. J lost 4 bases, V lost 4 bases, and 9 bases had no gene match. The CDR3 totals 15 residues. CDR3 sequence (DNA): TGTGCCAGCAGCCTACGGACAGGCAAATCCACTGAAGCTTTCTTT. Its protein is CASSLRTGKSTEAFF.

V is TRBV11-3 and J is TRBJ2-1; 7 bases match TRBD2. The CDR3 has 15 residues. Germline trimming cut 1 base from V and 5 bases from J; bases unmatched to any gene: 5. Germline CDR1 and CDR2: SGHNT and YENEEA. The CDR3 DNA follows: TGTGCCAGCAGCTTAGGGGGGGGAGTGAACAATGAGCAGTTCTTC. It codes for CASSLGGGVNNEQFF. The whole variable domain, remainder taken from reference TRBV11-3 and TRBJ2-1, is EAGVVQSPRYKIIEKKQPVAFWCNPISGHNTLYWYLQNLGQGPELLIRYENEEAVDDSQLPKDRFSAERLKGVDSTLKIQPAELGDSAVYLCASSLGGGVNNEQFFGPGTRLTVL.

This chain links TRBV6-6 with TRBJ1-5; 9 bases are a match to TRBD1. Germline V gene sequence: CDR1 MNHNY, CDR2 SVGAGI (reference sequence). The junction had 0 bases not matched to a gene; V was cut back by 5 bases and J by 7 bases. This CDR3 spans 12 amino acids. The CDR3 spells CASSGQGQPQHF. CDR3 bases: TGTGCCAGCAGTGGACAGGGGCAGCCCCAGCATTTT.

The J gene is TRBJ2-1, the V gene TRBV6-5, with a tentative D call TRBD1 (6 bases). Trimming stripped 5 bases from V and 6 bases from J, with 11 bases between. The V gene's germline CDR1 is MNHEY and CDR2 SVGAGI. The CDR3 sequence is 13 residues long. This CDR3 reads CASSGTGRNEQFF. CDR3 sequence (DNA): TGTGCCAGCAGTGGAACAGGGCGCAATGAGCAGTTCTTC.

The chain recombines TRBV7-2 with TRBJ1-4; tentatively, D is TRBD1 (5 bases). The CDR3 is 14 amino acids. CDR1 SGHTA and CDR2 FQGNSA come from the germline V gene. V lost 2 bases to trimming and J lost 8 bases, with 12 bases between them. Here the CDR3 reads CASSLTVEGEKLFF. Here the CDR3 DNA reads TGTGCCAGCAGCTTAACCGTGGAGGGGGAAAAACTGTTTTTT. The variable domain in full, completed from reference TRBV7-2 and TRBJ1-4, reads GAGVSQSPSNKVTEKGKDVELRCDPISGHTALYWYRQSLGQGLEFLIYFQGNSAPDKSGLPSDRFSAERTGGSVSTLTIQRTQQEDSAVYLCASSLTVEGEKLFFGSGTQLSVL.

The CDR3 loop reads CASGGLRGGCADTQYF. The CDR3 DNA sequence: TGCGCCAGCGGAGGACTAAGGGGGGGTTGTGCAGATACGCAGTATTTT. The chain carries TRBV10-1 and TRBJ2-3; possible D gene TRBD2, 7 bases. The CDR3 length is 16 residues. Trimming removed 8 bases from V and 4 bases from J, with 22 bases in between. Germline V gene data show CDR1 as WNHNN and CDR2 as SYGVQD (reference sequence).

The V gene is TRBV4-2, the J gene TRBJ2-2, with 7 positions matching TRBD1. This CDR3 has 15 amino acids. V was clipped by 2 bases and J by 6 bases; unmatched bases: 6. In germline, CDR1 is LGHNA, CDR2 YNFKEQ. For the CDR3, the DNA is TGTGCCAGCAGCCAACGACAGGGCCCGGCCGGGGAGCTGTTTTTT. This encodes CASSQRQGPAGELFF.

This clone was found a few times. This chain links TRBV27 with TRBJ2-7; 8 bases are a match to TRBD1. J gave up 4 bases and V 0 bases, and 5 bases lay outside the gene matches. The CDR3 covers 15 residues. The germline CDR1 and CDR2 sequences are MNHEY and SMNVEV (reference sequence). The CDR3 loop is CASSLSGTGPYEQYF. In DNA form, the CDR3 reads TGTGCCAGCAGTTTATCCGGGACAGGCCCTTACGAGCAGTACTTC.